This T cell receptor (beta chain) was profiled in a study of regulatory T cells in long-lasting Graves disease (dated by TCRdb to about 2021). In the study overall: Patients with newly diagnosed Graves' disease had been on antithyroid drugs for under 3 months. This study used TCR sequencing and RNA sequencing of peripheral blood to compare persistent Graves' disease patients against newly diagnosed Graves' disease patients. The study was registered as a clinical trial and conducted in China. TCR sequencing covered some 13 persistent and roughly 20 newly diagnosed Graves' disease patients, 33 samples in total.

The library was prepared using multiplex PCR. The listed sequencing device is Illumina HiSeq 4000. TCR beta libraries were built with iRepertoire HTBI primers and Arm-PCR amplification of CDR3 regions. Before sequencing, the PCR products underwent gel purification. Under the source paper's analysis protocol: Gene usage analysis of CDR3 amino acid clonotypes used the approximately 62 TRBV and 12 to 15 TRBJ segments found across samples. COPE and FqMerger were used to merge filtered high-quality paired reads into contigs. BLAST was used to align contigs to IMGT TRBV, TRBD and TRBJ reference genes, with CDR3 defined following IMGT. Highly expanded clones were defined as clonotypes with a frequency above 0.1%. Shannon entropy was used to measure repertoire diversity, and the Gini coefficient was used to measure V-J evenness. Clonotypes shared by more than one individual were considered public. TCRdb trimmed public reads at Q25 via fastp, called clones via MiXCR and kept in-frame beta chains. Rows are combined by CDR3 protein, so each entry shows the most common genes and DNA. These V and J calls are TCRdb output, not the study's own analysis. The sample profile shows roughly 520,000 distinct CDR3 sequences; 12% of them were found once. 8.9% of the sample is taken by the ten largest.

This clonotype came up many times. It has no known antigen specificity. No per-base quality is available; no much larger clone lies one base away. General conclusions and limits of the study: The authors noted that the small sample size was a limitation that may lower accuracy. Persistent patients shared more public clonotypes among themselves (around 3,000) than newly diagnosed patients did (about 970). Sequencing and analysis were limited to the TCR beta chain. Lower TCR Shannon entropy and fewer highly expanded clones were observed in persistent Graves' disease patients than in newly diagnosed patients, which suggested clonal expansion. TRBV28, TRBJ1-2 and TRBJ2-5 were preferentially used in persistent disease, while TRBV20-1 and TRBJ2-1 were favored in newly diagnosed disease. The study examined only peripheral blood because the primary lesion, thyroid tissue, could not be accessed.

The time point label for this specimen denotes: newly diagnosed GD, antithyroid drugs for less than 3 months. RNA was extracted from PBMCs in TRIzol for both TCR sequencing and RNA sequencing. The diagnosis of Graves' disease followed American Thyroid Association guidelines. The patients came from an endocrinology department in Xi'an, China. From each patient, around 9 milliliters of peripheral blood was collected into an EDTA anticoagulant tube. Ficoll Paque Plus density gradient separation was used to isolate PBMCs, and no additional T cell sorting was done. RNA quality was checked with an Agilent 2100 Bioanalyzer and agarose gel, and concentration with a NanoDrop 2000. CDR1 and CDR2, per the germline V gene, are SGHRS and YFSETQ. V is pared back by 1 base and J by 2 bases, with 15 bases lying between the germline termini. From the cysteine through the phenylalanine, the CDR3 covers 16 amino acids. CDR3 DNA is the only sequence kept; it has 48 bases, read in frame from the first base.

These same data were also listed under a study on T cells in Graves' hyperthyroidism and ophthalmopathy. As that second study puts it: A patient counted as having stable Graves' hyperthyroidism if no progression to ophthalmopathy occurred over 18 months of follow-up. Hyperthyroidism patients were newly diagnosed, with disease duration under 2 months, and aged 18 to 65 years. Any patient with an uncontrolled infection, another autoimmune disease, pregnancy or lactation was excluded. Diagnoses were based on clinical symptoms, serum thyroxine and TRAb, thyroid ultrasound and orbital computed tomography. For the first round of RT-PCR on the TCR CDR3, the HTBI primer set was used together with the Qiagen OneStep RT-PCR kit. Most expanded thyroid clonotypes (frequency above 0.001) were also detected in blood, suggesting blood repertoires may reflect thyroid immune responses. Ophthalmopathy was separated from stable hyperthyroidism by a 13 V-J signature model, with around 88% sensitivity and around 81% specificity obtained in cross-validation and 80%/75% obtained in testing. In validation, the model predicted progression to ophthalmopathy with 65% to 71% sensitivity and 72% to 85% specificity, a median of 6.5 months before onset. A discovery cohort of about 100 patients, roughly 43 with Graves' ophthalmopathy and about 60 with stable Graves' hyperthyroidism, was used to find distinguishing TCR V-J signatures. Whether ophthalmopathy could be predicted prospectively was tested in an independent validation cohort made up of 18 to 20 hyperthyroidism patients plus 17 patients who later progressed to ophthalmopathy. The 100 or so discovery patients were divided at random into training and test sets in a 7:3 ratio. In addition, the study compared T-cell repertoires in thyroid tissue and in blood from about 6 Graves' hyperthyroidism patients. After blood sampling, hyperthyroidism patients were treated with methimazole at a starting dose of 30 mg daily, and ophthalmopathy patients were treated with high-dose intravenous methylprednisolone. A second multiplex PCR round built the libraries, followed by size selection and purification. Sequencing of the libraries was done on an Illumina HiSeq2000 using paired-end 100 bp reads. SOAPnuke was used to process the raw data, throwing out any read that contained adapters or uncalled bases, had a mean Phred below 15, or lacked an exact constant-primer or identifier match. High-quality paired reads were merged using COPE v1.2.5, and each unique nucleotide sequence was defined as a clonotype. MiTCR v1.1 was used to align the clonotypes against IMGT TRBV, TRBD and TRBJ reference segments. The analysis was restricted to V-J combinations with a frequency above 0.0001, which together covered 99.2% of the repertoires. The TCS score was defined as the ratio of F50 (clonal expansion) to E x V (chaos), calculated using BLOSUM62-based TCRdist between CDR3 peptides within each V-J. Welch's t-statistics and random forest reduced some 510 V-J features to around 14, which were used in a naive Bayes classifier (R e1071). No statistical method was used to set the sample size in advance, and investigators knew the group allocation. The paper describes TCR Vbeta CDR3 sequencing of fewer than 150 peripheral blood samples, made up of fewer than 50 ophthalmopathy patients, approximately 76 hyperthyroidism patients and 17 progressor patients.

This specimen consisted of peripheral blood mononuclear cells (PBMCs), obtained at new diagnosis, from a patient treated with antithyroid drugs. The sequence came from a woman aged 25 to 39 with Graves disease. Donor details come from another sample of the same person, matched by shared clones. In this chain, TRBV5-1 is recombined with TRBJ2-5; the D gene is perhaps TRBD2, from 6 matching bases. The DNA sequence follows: TGCGCCAGCAGCTTGATTCCGGGAGTCTTTCAAGAGACCCAGTACTTC. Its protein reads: CASSLIPGVFQETQYF.